What follows is one T cell receptor beta chain and its context. The specificity of this receptor is unknown. Base qualities are not recorded, but no much larger clone differs from it by a single base. Interpreted using the paper, the time point label stands for: cells obtained before transplantation from donor or recipient. CD3+CD4+ and CD3+CD8+ populations were FACS-sorted from unstimulated pre-transplant donor and recipient cells taken from spleen or lymph nodes. The source of the sample is a study of graft-versus-host responses after intestinal transplantation (dated by TCRdb to the early 2020s). For context, the study as a whole: Multivisceral, liver-intestinal, or isolated intestinal transplants were received by the recipients. Samples from a few later patients were sequenced in-house on an Illumina MiSeq with MiXCR processing rather than by the commercial service. A peak of at least 4% donor T cells among recipient peripheral blood mononuclear cells was the definition used for donor T cell macrochimerism. Bulk TCR-beta CDR3 sequencing was used to track graft-versus-host and host-versus-graft alloreactive T cell clones in the graft, circulation and bone marrow after intestinal transplantation. Alloreactive clones were identified by sequencing pre-transplant mixed lymphocyte reaction products and comparing these products with unstimulated pre-transplant donor and recipient T cells. All recipients received anti-thymocyte globulin induction followed by maintenance tacrolimus and steroids for roughly 3 years. The cohort enrolled 20 to 30 intestinal transplant recipients, one of whom was a retransplant, and a few patients without pretransplant specimens were excluded. Paper-wide results and their limitations: GvH clones were detected in recipient bone marrow, and some appeared earlier in ileal mucosa or blood, consistent with an intestinal mucosal origin. In patients with donor T cell macrochimerism, the allografts had high GvH to HvG T cell clonal ratios. The relatively low number and heterogeneity of intestinal transplant patients limited the conclusions. Early after transplant, peak levels of circulating GvH clones were associated with declines in HvG clones.

The method was the immunoSEQ multiplex PCR assay. For most patients, genomic DNA was isolated with the Qiagen DNeasy Blood and Tissue Kit and sent frozen to Adaptive Biotechnologies for TCR sequencing. Adaptive Biotechnologies carried out high-throughput TCR-beta CDR3 sequencing of genomic DNA for most patients. From the authors' description of their analysis: TCR sequencing data for around 19 patients were retrieved from Adaptive's ImmunoSEQ software; three other patients were processed with MiXCR and VDJtools. CD4 versus CD8 sorting errors were corrected by removing sequences found in both subsets at a frequency ratio below 5:1. CDR3 nucleotide sequences shared by donor and recipient were removed because the origin of these sequences could not be assigned. To be classed as alloreactive, a clone needed at least 2-fold expansion over unstimulated cells and a minimum CFSE-low frequency of 0.002% (template counts) or 0.001% (read counts). A clone was considered mappable if detected in the sequenced pre-transplant spleen, lymph node, or MLR CFSE-low populations of the donor or recipient. Cumulative frequency of alloreactive clones was calculated as a percentage of all sequences weighted by copy number. Here the immuneACCESS table is served through TCRdb, limited to in-frame sequences with V and J called. Missing clones are a known gap in these copies; in checked studies unresolved V genes cover under half, and the rest lacks a known reason. That table furnishes V, J and clone size, whereas the DNA furnished D and trimming. This sample holds some 48,000 clones; around 84% were observed only once. The ten most abundant clones make up over 0.45% of the sample.

The material sequenced was unstimulated CD4+ T cells sorted from spleen or lymph node cells, taken before transplant. This TCR was sampled from a human donor who was the organ donor for an intestinal transplant.

The sequenced DNA: TGTGCCAGCACAGGGGACAGCTGGCGGGGAGGCTACACCTTC. The resulting protein is CASTGDSWRGGYTF. The rearranged segments are TRBV7-2 and TRBJ1-2, with 7 middle bases fitting TRBD1. V is cut back by 7 bases and J by 8 bases, with 13 bases in the junction unmatched. CDR1 is given as SGHTA and CDR2 as FQGNSA, both from the germline V gene. Reading from cysteine to phenylalanine, the CDR3 counts 14 amino acids. Only the CDR3 region is kept as DNA, spanning 42 bases read in frame from base 1.